This TCR beta chain is drawn from a study of response to subunit inactivated influenza vaccine. Findings of the study overall: After each seasonal influenza vaccination, few new T cells are recruited, the authors suggested.

Deletions cut 8 bases from V and 0 bases from J, with 14 bases between. There are 16 residues in the CDR3. In germline, CDR1 is ENHRY, CDR2 SYGVKD. MiXCR was run by TCRdb on the RT-PCR reads, yielding one entry per CDR3 protein. The table records hundreds of thousands of distinct CDR3 sequences, around 20% of them present only once. This clonotype showed up just once. Antigen unknown. The sequencing used PBMCs from blood, collected less than 22 months after vaccination. J is TRBJ2-6 and V is TRBV10-3; perhaps TRBD1 as D (5 bases). The source is a man between 45 and 75 years old who received an inactivated influenza vaccine. CDR3 sequence: CAIALTAGSGANVLTF. The DNA of the CDR3 is TGTGCCATCGCCCTGACAGCCGGCTCTGGGGCCAACGTCCTGACTTTC.